These 28 T cell receptor beta chains were sequenced from one sample in a study of T cells in Graves' hyperthyroidism and ophthalmopathy. From RNA transcripts, TCR beta CDR3 regions were amplified. The TCR CDR3 first-round RT-PCR relied on the HTBI primer set. TCRdb independently ran MiXCR on the multiplex PCR reads; one entry per CDR3 protein. The table records about 270,000 distinct CDR3 sequences, 13% to 15% of them present only once. Sequencing used blood. The receptor set was obtained from a woman in her fifties or sixties with Graves' hyperthyroidism that later progressed to Graves' ophthalmopathy.

Ten or more counts support this clonotype. The chain links TRBV20-1 to TRBJ1-2, with 8 bases that match TRBD1. The CDR3 contains 13 residues. Germline V lookup: CDR1 DFQATT, CDR2 SNEGSKA (reference sequence). V gave up 3 bases and J gave up 8 bases; unmatched junction bases: 8. Written as DNA, the CDR3 is TGCAGTGCTAGCAGAAGGACAGGGAACGGCTACACCTTC. The encoded protein is CSASRRTGNGYTF.

The chain combines TRBV4-2 with TRBJ2-2; D not resolved. Trimming took 1 base from V and 7 from J, leaving 10 bases between them. CDR3 length equals 14 residues. Germline V gene lookup returns CDR1 LGHNA and CDR2 YNFKEQ. The CDR3 DNA is TGTGCCAGCAGCCAAGCCCCCCAGTTCGGGGAGCTGTTTTTT. Its translation: CASSQAPQFGELFF.

This clonotype was seen many times. The rearrangement joins TRBV7-9 to TRBJ1-1; no reliable D call. This CDR3 region has 13 residues. The germline V gene has CDR1 SEHNR and CDR2 FQNEAQ (reference sequence). V was cut by 2 bases and J by 3 bases, with 7 bases left in between. CDR3 loop: CASSLISDTEAFF. CDR3 DNA: TGTGCCAGCAGCTTAATAAGCGACACTGAAGCTTTCTTT. Full variable domain (missing parts from reference TRBV7-9 and TRBJ1-1): DTGVSQNPRHKITKRGQNVTFRCDPISEHNRLYWYRQTLGQGPEFLTYFQNEAQLEKSRLLSDRFSAERPKGSFSTLEIQRTEQGDSAMYLCASSLISDTEAFFGQGTRLTVV.

CDR3 in amino acids: CASSLGSQEETQYF. The DNA of the CDR3 is TGTGCCAGCAGTTTAGGGTCGCAGGAAGAGACCCAGTACTTC. The chain has TRBV28 and TRBJ2-5; no clear D gene. V gave up 2 bases and J gave up 3 bases, with 10 bases separating them. The CDR3 contains 14 residues. CDR1 is MDHEN, CDR2 SYDVKM, per germline.

This clonotype was found a few times. The chain recombines TRBV5-1 with TRBJ1-3; 7 nucleotides line up with TRBD1. CDR3 size: 16 residues. J lost 0 bases, V lost 5 bases, and 8 bases had no gene match. The germline V gene has CDR1 SGHRS and CDR2 YFSETQ. DNA of the CDR3: TGCGCCAGCAGTTCCGGGACAGTGTCCTCTGGAAACACCATATATTTT. Encoded protein: CASSSGTVSSGNTIYF.

This clonotype occurred a few times. This chain connects TRBV7-9 to TRBJ1-1, with D hard to call. Per the germline V gene, CDR1 is SEHNR and CDR2 is FQNEAQ (reference sequence). The V end was cut by 0 bases, the J end by 0 bases, with 11 bases between. The CDR3 is 16 amino acids. CDR3 loop: CASSLARIGLNTEAFF. CDR3 bases: TGTGCCAGCAGCTTAGCGCGTATAGGGCTGAACACTGAAGCTTTCTTT.

The chain employs TRBV5-5 and TRBJ1-2, with 9 positions matching TRBD1. V lost 3 bases, J lost 3 bases, and 6 bases stayed unmatched. Per germline, CDR1 SGHKS and CDR2 YYEKEE (reference sequence). The CDR3 runs 15 residues. The CDR3 protein is CASSWGDRVYYGYTF. CDR3 coding DNA: TGTGCCAGCAGCTGGGGGGACAGGGTTTACTATGGCTACACCTTC.

This clonotype has a handful of counts. A much larger clone lies a single base off, so this may be a read error. This chain links TRBV11-2 with TRBJ2-1, with 9 bases identical to TRBD2. J gave up 6 bases and V 5 bases, and 14 bases lay outside the gene matches. Germline V CDR1 and CDR2: SGHAT, FQNNGV. This CDR3 is built from 17 residues. This chain's CDR3 is CASSRFGSGRHSNEQFF. DNA of the CDR3: TGTGCCAGCAGCCGATTTGGAAGCGGGAGGCATAGCAATGAGCAGTTCTTC.

Many counts were recorded for this clonotype. The chain joins TRBV13 to TRBJ2-7; D ambiguous. The CDR3 has 15 residues. Germline CDR1 PRHDT, CDR2 FYEKMQ (reference sequence). The V end lost 1 base, the J end lost 6 bases, and 16 bases lay between the germline ends. The DNA for the CDR3 is TGTGCCAGCAGCTTAGACGGCAGCCTGTTACGCGAGCAGTACTTC. This gives the protein CASSLDGSLLREQYF. Complete variable domain (other parts from reference TRBV13 and TRBJ2-7): AAGVIQSPRHLIKEKRETATLKCYPIPRHDTVYWYQQGPGQDPQFLISFYEKMQSDKGSIPDRFSAQQFSDYHSELNMSSLELGDSALYFCASSLDGSLLREQYFGPGTRLTVT.

This clonotype has ten or more counts. The chain uses TRBV5-1 and TRBJ2-2, with 10 nucleotides matching TRBD2. The V gene's germline CDR1 is SGHRS and CDR2 YFSETQ. The CDR3 totals 15 residues. V lost 1 base to trimming and J lost 7 bases; unmatched junction nucleotides: 4. The CDR3 loop reads CASSLSLAGDGELFF. CDR3 DNA sequence: TGCGCCAGCAGCTTGTCGCTAGCGGGAGACGGGGAGCTGTTTTTT.

This clonotype has at least ten counts. The V call is TRBV30, the J call TRBJ2-1; 7 bases line up with TRBD1. Germline V gene sequence: CDR1 GTSNPN, CDR2 SVGIG (reference sequence). The CDR3 extends over 12 amino acids. Germline trimming cut 4 bases from V and 7 bases from J; bases unmatched to any gene: 4. The CDR3: CAWTGGGNEQFF. CDR3 bases: TGTGCCTGGACAGGGGGTGGGAATGAGCAGTTCTTC.

The CDR3 region has the DNA TGCGCCAGCAGCTTGGTCCAACAGGGAGATGAGCAGTTCTTC. Its protein product is CASSLVQQGDEQFF. V and J are TRBV5-1 and TRBJ2-1, with D possibly being TRBD1 (6 bases). Germline CDR1 SGHRS, CDR2 YFSETQ. The CDR3 runs to 14 residues. Trimming left V 0 bases short and J 8 bases short, with 12 bases between.

This clonotype is a singleton in its sample. This chain uses TRBV29-1 with TRBJ1-1; TRBD1 aligns across 10 bases. Trimming removed 4 bases from V and 4 bases from J; junction bases left unmatched: 6. CDR3 size: 14 residues. Germline assignment: CDR1 SQVTM and CDR2 ANQGSEA. CDR3 residues: CSVGQGAGSTEAFF. In nucleotides, the CDR3 is TGCAGCGTTGGACAGGGGGCAGGTAGCACTGAAGCTTTCTTT.

The table lists this clonotype with many counts. The genes are TRBV19 and TRBJ1-5; D is uncertain. V lost 4 bases to trimming and J lost 2 bases, with 18 bases between them. CDR1 is LNHDA and CDR2 is SQIVND in the germline V gene (reference sequence). The length of the CDR3 is 17 residues. The CDR3 here is CASSTREGLRRNQPQHF. The CDR3 nucleotides read TGTGCCAGTAGTACGAGGGAGGGATTGAGGCGCAATCAGCCCCAGCATTTT.

V usage is TRBV7-9 and J usage is TRBJ2-6, with TRBD2 as a possible D gene (7 bases). This CDR3 comprises 13 residues. V was cut by 5 bases and J by 10 bases, with 12 bases left in between. The germline gives CDR1 SEHNR, CDR2 FQNEAQ (reference sequence). CDR3 in amino acids: CASSRGGENVLTF. CDR3 nucleotide sequence: TGTGCCAGCAGCCGAGGGGGGGAGAACGTCCTGACTTTC.

In this sample, this clonotype turned up many times. The genes are TRBV10-2 and TRBJ2-1; no reliable D call. Germline assignment: CDR1 WSHSY and CDR2 SAAADI. The length of the CDR3 is 12 residues. The V gene lost 2 bases and the J gene lost 4 bases, with 3 bases spanning the gap. In DNA form, the CDR3 reads TGCGCCAGCAGTGAGGGGTACAATGAGCAGTTCTTC. As protein: CASSEGYNEQFF.

There are many counts of this clonotype. This chain uses TRBV28 with TRBJ1-2; D perhaps matches TRBD1 (6 bases). Germline lookup yields CDR1 MDHEN and CDR2 SYDVKM. The CDR3 runs to 19 residues. Trimming left V 6 bases short and J 3 bases short, with 29 bases between. The CDR3 coding sequence is TGTGCCAGCAGCGTAAGCTTCCGGGACACCCTACTCGGTCACTATGGCTACACCTTC. Protein: CASSVSFRDTLLGHYGYTF.

This clonotype was picked up many times. The rearrangement links TRBV27 to TRBJ2-7; 10 nucleotides line up with TRBD2. The CDR3 covers 15 residues. In germline, CDR1 is MNHEY, CDR2 SMNVEV (reference sequence). Losses at the gene ends were 1 base for V and 3 bases for J; bases not matched to a gene: 3. Here the CDR3 reads CASSLYGLADYEQYF. Written as DNA, the CDR3 is TGTGCCAGCAGTTTATATGGACTAGCGGACTACGAGCAGTACTTC.

This clonotype was detected a few times. A clone one base away is much larger, so this may be a read error. V gene TRBV7-2 combines with J gene TRBJ2-7; TRBD2 is a possible D gene (6 bases). CDR1 is SGHTA, CDR2 FQGNSA, per germline. Trimming shortened V by 1 base and J by 3 bases, and 10 bases separated the two germline ends. The CDR3 runs 14 residues. As DNA, the CDR3 is TGTGCCAGCAGCTTAGACGGGAGAAGCTACGAGCAGTACTTC. Protein product: CASSLDGRSYEQYF.

This clonotype was observed many times. Here the CDR3 DNA reads TGCGCCAGCAGCTTAATAGGGCCTAGGGGACTATATGGCTACACCTTC. It specifies CASSLIGPRGLYGYTF. The V gene is TRBV5-1, the J gene TRBJ1-2, with D possibly TRBD1 on 5 matching bases. Per germline, CDR1 SGHRS and CDR2 YFSETQ. Trimming shortened V by 2 bases and J by 5 bases, and 19 bases separated the two germline ends. The CDR3 totals 16 residues.

V and J are TRBV19 and TRBJ1-2; TRBD1 matches 7 bases. Germline V lookup: CDR1 LNHDA, CDR2 SQIVND (reference sequence). This CDR3 comprises 15 residues. Unmatched junction bases numbered 12, after V lost 7 bases and J lost 4 bases. In nucleotides, the CDR3 is TGTGCCAGTACCCCTCTCTACAGGGGTTCCTATGGCTACACCTTC. Translating it yields CASTPLYRGSYGYTF.

The V call is TRBV20-1, the J call TRBJ2-1; 9 bases map to TRBD2. Germline CDR1 DFQATT, CDR2 SNEGSKA (reference sequence). The CDR3 loop spans 15 amino acids. Trimming cost V 3 bases and J 8 bases; bases outside gene matches: 11. The CDR3 DNA reads TGCAGTGCTAGTGAATGGCGGGAGGGCCGGTATGAGCAGTTCTTC. Its translation: CSASEWREGRYEQFF.

This clonotype came up many times. The chain recombines TRBV7-9 with TRBJ2-7; 12 bases map to TRBD2. The germline V gene has CDR1 SEHNR and CDR2 FQNEAQ (reference sequence). The V and J ends lost 4 bases and 2 bases, in that order; junction bases with no gene match: 18. The CDR3 sequence is 20 residues long. CDR3: CASSSLPPTSGSLGPYEQYF. DNA for the CDR3: TGTGCCAGCAGCTCCTTACCCCCGACTAGCGGGAGCCTAGGGCCCTACGAGCAGTACTTC.

The sample holds many counts of this clonotype. The chain carries TRBV6-6 and TRBJ1-5; D call uncertain. Germline CDR1 is MNHNY and CDR2 is SVGAGI (reference sequence). The CDR3 length is 14 residues. Trimming took 2 bases from V and 3 from J, leaving 8 bases between them. This CDR3 is CASSYIGDNQPQHF. The DNA for the CDR3 is TGTGCCAGCAGTTACATCGGAGACAATCAGCCCCAGCATTTT.

The chain is built from TRBV19 and TRBJ2-5; D may be TRBD1 (5 bases). The CDR3 is 13 amino acids. The V end lost 6 bases, the J end lost 2 bases, and 10 bases lay between the germline ends. Germline assignment: CDR1 LNHDA and CDR2 SQIVND (reference sequence). CDR3 protein: CASRQALQETQYF. The CDR3, as DNA: TGTGCCAGTAGACAGGCCCTACAAGAGACCCAGTACTTC.

The table lists this clonotype with many counts. This CDR3 reads CASSPPTTATQYF. In DNA form, the CDR3 reads TGTGCCAGCTCACCACCGACTACGGCGACGCAGTATTTT. The chain employs TRBV18 and TRBJ2-3; D perhaps matches TRBD2 (5 bases). This CDR3 contains 13 residues. The V and J ends lost 0 bases and 9 bases respectively, with 10 bases between them. In germline, CDR1 is KGHSH, CDR2 LQKENI. Full variable domain (outside the CDR3, taken from reference TRBV18 and TRBJ2-3): NAGVMQNPRHLVRRRGQEARLRCSPMKGHSHVYWYRQLPEEGLKFMVYLQKENIIDESGMPKERFSAEFPKEGPSILRIQQVVRGDSAAYFCASSPPTTATQYFGPGTRLTVL.

The genes are TRBV5-1 and TRBJ2-2; D possibly corresponds to TRBD2 (6 bases). Trimming left V 4 bases short and J 7 bases short, with 11 bases between. The germline V gene has CDR1 SGHRS and CDR2 YFSETQ. This CDR3 is 13 amino acids long. The CDR3 sequence: CASSRESVGELFF. CDR3 nucleotide sequence: TGCGCCAGCAGCCGGGAGTCGGTCGGGGAGCTGTTTTTT. Full variable domain (remainder filled in from reference TRBV5-1 and TRBJ2-2): KAGVTQTPRYLIKTRGQQVTLSCSPISGHRSVSWYQQTPGQGLQFLFEYFSETQRNKGNFPGRFSGRQFSNSRSEMNVSTLELGDSALYLCASSRESVGELFFGEGSRLTVL.

This clonotype was seen just once. The chain carries TRBV20-1 and TRBJ2-4; D might be TRBD1 (5 bases). Per the germline V gene, CDR1 is DFQATT and CDR2 is SNEGSKA (reference sequence). Between the trimmed V and J ends, which lost 3 bases and 3 bases, there was a span of 18 bases. The CDR3 consists of 16 residues. The CDR3 nucleotides read TGCAGTGCTAGCCCTCTAGGGGAATCGGGCAAAAACATTCAGTACTTC. Translation: CSASPLGESGKNIQYF.